Below are 25 T cell receptor beta chains sequenced from a single sample in a study of STAT3 mutations in large granular lymphocyte leukemia. No antigen is known for these receptors. The method was immunoSEQ multiplex PCR; TCRdb's version includes in-frame clones alone and lacks a portion of them. The sample includes about 4,200 clones, 82% of them seen just once. Overall study results and limits: In T-cell large granular lymphocyte leukemia, about half of patients showed multiple immunodominant subclonotypes.

Sequenced material: peripheral blood mononuclear cells. The source of these receptors is a boy aged 10-17 years with T-cell large granular lymphocyte leukemia. Some clones in this sample may be carry-over from other donors' samples.

V gene TRBV29-1 combines with J gene TRBJ2-7, with a possible D match to TRBD2 (5 bases). V lost 3 bases and J 0 bases, leaving 9 bases between the germline ends. Germline CDR1 SQVTM, CDR2 ANQGSEA. The CDR3 sequence is 13 residues long. Written as DNA, the CDR3 is TGCAGCGTTGACACGGGGAGCTCCTACGAGCAGTACTTC. Encoded protein: CSVDTGSSYEQYF.

The rearrangement uses TRBV30 and TRBJ1-5, with D perhaps TRBD1 (6 bases). The CDR3 sequence is 16 residues long. CDR1 and CDR2 from the germline V gene are GTSNPN and SVGIG (reference sequence). The germline V and J ends were trimmed by 0 bases and 1 base, with 13 bases remaining between them. The CDR3 is CAWSVAGRGSNQPQHF. CDR3 sequence (DNA): TGTGCCTGGAGTGTGGCAGGGAGGGGGAGCAATCAGCCCCAGCATTTT.

J is TRBJ2-1 and V is TRBV5-4; the match to TRBD1 covers 9 bases. Germline V gene sequence: CDR1 SGHNT, CDR2 YYREEE (reference sequence). The length of the CDR3 is 14 residues. V was pared by 0 bases and J by 6 bases, with 1 base of the junction left unmatched. The CDR3 protein is CASSLGTGVNEQFF. The CDR3 region has the DNA TGTGCCAGCAGCTTGGGGACAGGGGTCAATGAGCAGTTCTTC.

This clone was counted a single time. The gene calls are TRBV29-1 and TRBJ1-2, with D possibly TRBD1 on 5 matching bases. Trimming removed 6 bases at V and 7 bases at J, with 12 bases between. The germline CDR1 and CDR2 sequences are SQVTM and ANQGSEA. The CDR3 loop spans 11 amino acids. DNA for the CDR3: TGCAGCGTGGGGGATGCGTCTGGCTACACCTTC. This encodes CSVGDASGYTF.

The rearrangement uses TRBV18 and TRBJ2-5, with D perhaps TRBD1 (5 bases). The V end was cut by 4 bases, the J end by 4 bases, with 10 bases between. In germline, CDR1 is KGHSH, CDR2 LQKENI. The CDR3 is made up of 13 amino acids. CDR3 bases: TGTGCCAGCTCACGACAGAATCTAGAGACCCAGTACTTC. It translates to CASSRQNLETQYF.

The chain couples TRBV6-1 to TRBJ1-1; D not certain. V was trimmed by 4 bases and J by 1 base, leaving 10 bases between them. This CDR3 is 14 amino acids long. Looked up from germline, CDR1 is MNHNS and CDR2 is SASEGT. This CDR3 reads CASSASQENTEAFF. CDR3 DNA sequence: TGTGCCAGCAGTGCGTCCCAGGAGAACACTGAAGCTTTCTTT.

V gene TRBV5-1 combines with J gene TRBJ1-2; maybe TRBD1 (5 bases). From germline, CDR1 is SGHRS and CDR2 YFSETQ. This CDR3 comprises 15 residues. V lost 0 bases and J 0 bases, leaving 9 bases between the germline ends. CDR3 in DNA: TGCGCCAGCAGCTTGGGACAGAACTCTAACTATGGCTACACCTTC. Translating gives CASSLGQNSNYGYTF.

The chain couples TRBV30 to TRBJ1-4; D unresolved. CDR3 length: 15 residues. V was shortened by 2 bases and J by 8 bases, with 18 bases between the two germline ends. Germline V gives CDR1 GTSNPN, CDR2 SVGIG (reference sequence). CDR3 region: CAWSHRGNLGEKLFF. The CDR3 DNA sequence: TGTGCCTGGAGTCACCGCGGCAACTTAGGAGAAAAACTGTTTTTT.

The rearrangement links TRBV6-5 to TRBJ1-4; 12 bases are a match to TRBD1. V lost 5 bases and J lost 7; bases outside the gene matches: 5. This CDR3 is built from 15 residues. The germline V gene has CDR1 MNHEY and CDR2 SVGAGI. CDR3 amino acids: CASSPGTGGSEKLFF. The CDR3 DNA follows: TGTGCCAGCAGTCCCGGGACAGGGGGCAGTGAAAAACTGTTTTTT.

The gene calls are TRBV6-5 and TRBJ2-7; D possibly corresponds to TRBD2 (7 bases). V dropped 0 bases and J dropped 2 bases, with 14 bases sitting between them. CDR1 and CDR2 from the germline V gene are MNHEY and SVGAGI. The CDR3 is made up of 16 amino acids. CDR3 amino acids: CASSYSGGQLTYEQYF. The CDR3 DNA reads TGTGCCAGCAGTTACTCGGGGGGGCAATTAACCTACGAGCAGTACTTC.

The CDR3 loop is CASSPDDYGYTF. The CDR3 bases are TGTGCCAGCAGCCCTGACGACTATGGCTACACCTTC. The chain has TRBV6-5 and TRBJ1-2; no definite D call. The CDR3 spans 12 residues. In germline, CDR1 is MNHEY, CDR2 SVGAGI. V lost 6 bases, J lost 3 bases, and 8 bases lay in between.

The V call is TRBV30, the J call TRBJ2-3; D call uncertain. V gave up 0 bases and J gave up 9 bases, with 7 bases separating them. Germline CDR1 GTSNPN, CDR2 SVGIG (reference sequence). This CDR3 region has 11 residues. The DNA for the CDR3 is TGTGCCTGGAGTGTACTTGGCACGCAGTATTTT. It is translated as CAWSVLGTQYF. Full variable domain (outside the CDR3, taken from reference TRBV30 and TRBJ2-3): SQTIHQWPATLVQPVGSPLSLECTVEGTSNPNLYWYRQAAGRGLQLLFYSVGIGQISSEVPQNLSASRPQDRQFILSSKKLLLSDSGFYLCAWSVLGTQYFGPGTRLTVL.

The rearrangement uses TRBV6-6 and TRBJ1-1, with 8 bases aligning to TRBD1. The germline V gene has CDR1 MNHNY and CDR2 SVGAGI (reference sequence). CDR3 length equals 13 residues. The junction had 6 bases not matched to a gene; V was cut back by 6 bases and J by 6 bases. The CDR3 is CASSPTQGAEAFF. DNA of the CDR3: TGTGCCAGCAGCCCTACACAGGGGGCTGAAGCTTTCTTT.

The chain uses TRBV28 and TRBJ2-3; no clear D. Germline V gene sequence: CDR1 MDHEN, CDR2 SYDVKM. Deletions cut 6 bases from V and 6 bases from J, with 10 bases between. The CDR3 spans 12 residues. In DNA form, the CDR3 reads TGTGCCAGCAGAGCCTTCACCGATACGCAGTATTTT. Translation gives CASRAFTDTQYF.

CDR3: CASSLGLAGASTDTQYF. The CDR3 nucleotides read TGTGCCAGCAGCCTGGGACTAGCGGGAGCTAGCACAGATACGCAGTATTTT. J is TRBJ2-3 and V is TRBV7-9, with 14 bases fitting TRBD2. Looked up from germline, CDR1 is SEHNR and CDR2 is FQNEAQ (reference sequence). The CDR3 runs 17 residues. After removal of 5 bases from V and 0 bases from J, the junction contained 4 bases not matched to a gene.

V usage is TRBV27 and J usage is TRBJ2-7; 10 nucleotides match TRBD1. CDR1 is MNHEY, CDR2 SMNVEV, per germline (reference sequence). Germline trimming cut 5 bases from V and 3 bases from J; bases unmatched to any gene: 4. The CDR3 is 14 amino acids. The CDR3 bases are TGTGCCAGCAGTCGCCGGGACAGGGGCTACGAGCAGTACTTC. Amino acid sequence: CASSRRDRGYEQYF.

The chain recombines TRBV25-1 with TRBJ1-5; D is ambiguous. CDR3 length: 17 amino acids. Germline CDR1 is MGHDK and CDR2 is SYGVNS. With 2 bases removed from V and 6 bases from J, the gap between germline ends came to 20 bases. The CDR3: CASSETDWEGLGQPQHF. The CDR3 DNA is TGTGCCAGCAGTGAAACCGATTGGGAGGGTTTAGGTCAGCCCCAGCATTTT.

The chain employs TRBV6-5 and TRBJ1-6; D might be TRBD1 (5 bases). The CDR3 consists of 13 residues. Trimming took 5 bases from V and 12 from J, leaving 14 bases between them. Germline CDR1 reads MNHEY; CDR2 reads SVGAGI. The CDR3 DNA reads as TGTGCCAGCAGTCCAGGGCTAAGTAAACCCCTCCACTTT. Translating it yields CASSPGLSKPLHF.

The V and J genes are TRBV21-1 and TRBJ2-5; the tabulated D call, TRBD1, remains unverified against the DNA. TRBV21-1 is marked as a pseudogene. The CDR3 consists of 16 residues. Written as DNA, the CDR3 is TGTGCCAGCAGCAATTCGAGACAGGGAGCCCAAGAGACCCAGTACTTC. Amino acid sequence: CASSNSRQGAQETQYF.

This clone has a handful of counts. The V gene is TRBV6-4, the J gene TRBJ1-6; D perhaps matches TRBD1 (5 bases). The V and J ends lost 3 bases and 9 bases respectively, with 9 bases between them. The CDR3 runs to 13 residues. The germline gives CDR1 MRHNA, CDR2 SNTAGT. The CDR3 protein is CASSDGTSSPLHF. For the CDR3, the DNA is TGTGCCAGCAGTGATGGGACCAGTTCACCCCTCCACTTT.

The rearrangement uses TRBV18 and TRBJ2-5; 9 bases agree with TRBD2. V gave up 5 bases and J gave up 4 bases; unmatched junction bases: 5. There are 14 residues in the CDR3. Germline V gene data show CDR1 as KGHSH and CDR2 as LQKENI. The CDR3 spells CASSSSGGRETQYF. The CDR3, as DNA: TGTGCCAGCTCATCGAGCGGGGGGAGAGAGACCCAGTACTTC.

The chain uses TRBV7-2 and TRBJ1-5; TRBD1 might be the D (5 bases). Germline CDR1 and CDR2: SGHTA and FQGNSA. Trimming shortened V by 3 bases and J by 3 bases, and 12 bases separated the two germline ends. The CDR3 has 15 residues. CDR3 bases: TGTGCCAGCAGCTTCCGGGGCGCCGACAATCAGCCCCAGCATTTT. This encodes CASSFRGADNQPQHF.

The chain links TRBV7-9 to TRBJ2-7; no firm D call. CDR1 and CDR2 from the germline V gene are SEHNR and FQNEAQ (reference sequence). CDR3 length: 14 residues. V was shortened by 5 bases and J by 5 bases, with 16 bases between the two germline ends. CDR3 sequence (DNA): TGTGCCAGCAGCCCCCCCCTCGTCCCCCACGAGCAGTACTTC. Protein: CASSPPLVPHEQYF.

This clone has a single count. V gene TRBV7-9 combines with J gene TRBJ1-2; D is unresolved. The CDR3 sequence is 11 residues long. Germline CDR1 and CDR2: SEHNR and FQNEAQ (reference sequence). V lost 8 bases and J 8 bases, leaving 12 bases between the germline ends. This CDR3 reads CASRDGMGYTF. The CDR3 DNA follows: TGTGCCAGCCGAGATGGGATGGGCTACACCTTC.

The V and J genes are TRBV7-9 and TRBJ2-7; TRBD1 aligns across 7 bases. The CDR3 length is 16 residues. Unmatched junction bases numbered 11, after V lost 5 bases and J lost 1 base. Per the germline V gene, CDR1 is SEHNR and CDR2 is FQNEAQ (reference sequence). CDR3 sequence: CASSLSRGHSSYEQYF. The CDR3, as DNA: TGTGCCAGCAGCCTCAGTAGGGGGCATTCATCCTACGAGCAGTACTTC.